Following are 10 T cell receptor beta chains from one sample sequenced in a study of blood T cell repertoires in COVID-19. Assay: immunoSEQ multiplex PCR; the TCRdb copy retains only in-frame clones and omits some. The profile shows approximately 97,000 clones, over 65% of them singletons. The sample consisted of peripheral blood. The source is a human donor in a cohort sampled during active COVID-19.

This clone appeared a few times. The rearrangement links TRBV7-2 to TRBJ1-3; D gene unclear. The CDR3 runs 16 residues. The V gene lost 4 bases and the J gene lost 0 bases, with 13 bases spanning the gap. The germline V gene encodes CDR1 SGHTA and CDR2 FQGNSA. The DNA for the CDR3 is TGTGCCAGCAGCTCGGGTCCTAACCTCTCTGGAAACACCATATATTTT. Protein sequence: CASSSGPNLSGNTIYF.

The rearrangement links TRBV5-1 to TRBJ2-7; TRBD1 aligns across 7 bases. Germline loops: CDR1 SGHRS, CDR2 YFSETQ. V dropped 4 bases and J dropped 3; count of bases not matched to a gene: 4. This CDR3 contains 13 residues. The CDR3 spells CASSPQGVYEQYF. In DNA, the CDR3 is TGCGCCAGCAGCCCGCAGGGGGTCTACGAGCAGTACTTC. The variable domain in full, with the rest retrieved from reference TRBV5-1 and TRBJ2-7, is KAGVTQTPRYLIKTRGQQVTLSCSPISGHRSVSWYQQTPGQGLQFLFEYFSETQRNKGNFPGRFSGRQFSNSRSEMNVSTLELGDSALYLCASSPQGVYEQYFGPGTRLTVT.

CDR3 amino acids: CASSFSGGTYNEQFF. The CDR3 coding sequence is TGTGCCAGCAGCTTTAGCGGGGGAACCTACAATGAGCAGTTCTTC. V is TRBV7-2 and J is TRBJ2-1; 9 nucleotides agree with TRBD2. This CDR3 contains 15 residues. The germline V gene has CDR1 SGHTA and CDR2 FQGNSA. V lost 3 bases, J lost 2 bases, and 2 bases stayed unmatched.

The chain combines TRBV5-1 with TRBJ1-1; no clear D. V lost 0 bases and J lost 6, with 12 bases in between. Per germline, CDR1 SGHRS and CDR2 YFSETQ. The CDR3 sequence is 14 residues long. Here the CDR3 reads CASSLVAGNAEAFF. The CDR3 nucleotides are TGCGCCAGCAGCTTGGTAGCTGGTAACGCTGAAGCTTTCTTT.

The rearrangement uses TRBV28 and TRBJ2-7, with 7 bases matching TRBD1. V lost 5 bases and J lost 0; bases outside the gene matches: 13. The germline gives CDR1 MDHEN, CDR2 SYDVKM. This CDR3 is built from 17 residues. In nucleotides, the CDR3 is TGTGCCAGCAGTCCCCTGCCAGGGGGACCCAGCTCCTACGAGCAGTACTTC. It codes for CASSPLPGGPSSYEQYF.

This clone was counted a single time. V gene TRBV5-1 combines with J gene TRBJ1-1; D call uncertain. V was trimmed by 4 bases and J by 7 bases, leaving 17 bases between them. CDR1 is SGHRS and CDR2 is YFSETQ in the germline V gene. The CDR3 is made up of 14 amino acids. The CDR3 DNA sequence: TGCGCCAGCAGCCCCGATTGGGCAGGCAGTGAAGCTTTCTTT. It encodes CASSPDWAGSEAFF.

The chain has TRBV27 and TRBJ1-2; weak D call: TRBD1 (6 bases). Looked up from germline, CDR1 is MNHEY and CDR2 is SMNVEV (reference sequence). The V end lost 1 base, the J end lost 1 base, and 10 bases lay between the germline ends. The CDR3 loop spans 15 amino acids. In nucleotides, the CDR3 is TGTGCCAGCAGTTTATTCGGACAGTATAACTATGGCTACACCTTC. Translated: CASSLFGQYNYGYTF.

The rearrangement uses TRBV7-8 and TRBJ1-1; 7 bases map to TRBD1. The CDR3 is 17 amino acids. J lost 0 bases, V lost 2 bases, and 9 bases had no gene match. From germline, CDR1 is SGHVS and CDR2 FQNEAQ. The CDR3 reads CASSLPDRALMNTEAFF. The CDR3 bases are TGTGCCAGCAGCTTACCTGACAGGGCCCTCATGAACACTGAAGCTTTCTTT. The full variable domain, rest sourced from reference TRBV7-8 and TRBJ1-1, is GAGVSQSPRYKVAKRGQDVALRCDPISGHVSLFWYQQALGQGPEFLTYFQNEAQLDKSGLPSDRFFAERPEGSVSTLKIQRTQQEDSAVYLCASSLPDRALMNTEAFFGQGTRLTVV.

CDR3 protein: CASSPEAYSGANVLTF. CDR3 bases: TGTGCCAGCAGCCCCGAGGCGTACTCTGGGGCCAACGTCCTGACTTTC. V usage is TRBV11-3 and J usage is TRBJ2-6; no clear D gene. The CDR3 totals 16 residues. The V and J ends lost 5 bases and 0 bases respectively, with 11 bases between them. The germline CDR1 and CDR2 sequences are SGHNT and YENEEA.

The CDR3 region is CASSPPLDRVTDTQYF. The DNA of the CDR3 is TGTGCCAGCAGCCCCCCCTTGGACAGGGTGACGGATACGCAGTATTTT. The chain is built from TRBV5-5 and TRBJ2-3; 8 bases line up with TRBD1. The V gene end was trimmed by 4 bases and the J gene end by 6 bases; junction bases not matched to a gene: 13. This CDR3 has 16 residues. The V gene's germline CDR1 is SGHKS and CDR2 YYEKEE (reference sequence).